This TCR beta chain emerged from a study of blood T cell repertoires in COVID-19. This CDR3 comprises 12 residues. Germline values: CDR1 DFQATT, CDR2 SNEGSKA (reference sequence). V was trimmed by 3 bases and J by 8 bases, leaving 11 bases between them. Participants were aged about 18 to 89 years, lived in 20 to 30 US areas, and enrolled virtually. All recovered Cohort 3 donors got two negative PCRs, got clearance, or saw symptom resolution. Measured with immunoSEQ multiplex PCR; TCRdb has only the in-frame clones, and not every one. This sample has approximately 240,000 clones, with under 95% found just once. This clone showed up just once.

The chain links TRBV20-1 to TRBJ2-1; D perhaps matches TRBD2 (5 bases). This TCR came from a woman in her late teens or twenties who had recovered from COVID-19. Sequenced: PBMCs or T cells enriched from blood (not recorded which). CDR3 loop: CSASYGNDEQFF. The CDR3 bases are TGCAGTGCTAGTTACGGGAACGATGAGCAGTTCTTC.